This T cell receptor (beta chain) stems from a study of T cell changes during pregnancy in multiple sclerosis. This CDR3 comprises 13 residues. Germline lookup yields CDR1 LNHDA and CDR2 SQIVND (reference sequence). The V end lost 2 bases, the J end lost 1 base, and 5 bases lay between the germline ends. Only in-frame clones appear in the TCRdb table, and some are missing; sequencing was by immunoSEQ multiplex PCR. In the table there are more than 90,000 clones, about 92% of which are singletons. Sample: peripheral blood, taken in the first trimester of pregnancy. The sequence was collected from a female donor with multiple sclerosis, enrolled in a pregnancy study. This chain uses TRBV19 with TRBJ1-1; no reliable D call. CDR3: CASSITGNTEAFF. The CDR3 nucleotides are TGTGCCAGTAGTATAACGGGGAACACTGAAGCTTTCTTT.